The 21 T cell receptor beta chains presented below share a single source sample, sequenced in a study of monozygotic twins with inflammatory bowel disease. TCRdb re-analyzed the 5' RACE reads; it lists each CDR3 protein once, without DNA. The listing contains under 150,000 distinct CDR3 sequences. Sequenced input: blood. The receptors come from a human donor with ulcerative colitis or Crohn's disease, or a healthy co-twin of an affected twin (not recorded which).

This CDR3 is CSVERWIRGRDTQYF. The rearrangement uses TRBV29-1 and TRBJ2-3; TCRdb returns TRBD1, unconfirmable since there is no DNA. The germline V gene has CDR1 SQVTM and CDR2 ANQGSEA. The CDR3 totals 15 residues.

The chain uses TRBV7-2 and TRBJ2-7. This CDR3 spans 12 amino acids. Per germline, CDR1 SGHTA and CDR2 FQGNSA. The CDR3 sequence: CASSFVSYEQYF.

This sequence joins TRBV4-1 and TRBJ1-2; TCRdb calls TRBD1, which cannot be checked without DNA. Germline V gene sequence: CDR1 MGHRA, CDR2 YSYEKL. The CDR3 sequence is 15 residues long. CDR3 region: CASSLTRTGGYGYTF.

The chain recombines TRBV4-3 with TRBJ1-2; the D call from TCRdb, TRBD1, cannot be confirmed without DNA. This CDR3 comprises 15 residues. The germline CDR1 and CDR2 sequences are LGHNA and YSLEER. CDR3: CASSQDFQGNYGYTF.

The rearrangement links TRBV5-6 to TRBJ2-2; TCRdb's assignment of TRBD1 cannot be checked, as there is no DNA. Germline CDR1 reads SGHDT; CDR2 reads YYEEEE. The CDR3 has 18 amino acids. CDR3 sequence reads: CASSPRTGLRGGTGELFF. Supplemented by reference TRBV5-6 and TRBJ2-2, the full variable domain reads DAGVTQSPTHLIKTRGQQVTLRCSPKSGHDTVSWYQQALGQGPQFIFQYYEEEERQRGNFPDRFSGHQFPNYSSELNVNALLLGDSALYLCASSPRTGLRGGTGELFFGEGSRLTVL.

The V and J genes are TRBV9 and TRBJ1-2; TCRdb reports TRBD1, a call that lacks DNA to check it against. Germline CDR1 is SGDLS and CDR2 is YYNGEE. This CDR3 spans 15 amino acids. Here the CDR3 reads CASSVEAGDNYGYTF.

The gene calls are TRBV4-2 and TRBJ1-6; the TCRdb D gene call, TRBD1, has no DNA to confirm it. In germline, CDR1 is LGHNA, CDR2 YNFKEQ. The CDR3 is made up of 14 amino acids. CDR3 in amino acids: CASSQVQGDSPLHF.

The chain combines TRBV7-2 with TRBJ2-1; with no DNA, the TCRdb D assignment of TRBD2 cannot be verified. This CDR3 has 15 amino acids. Per the germline V gene, CDR1 is SGHTA and CDR2 is FQGNSA. This chain's CDR3 is CASSPPPEGFSEQFF.

The chain couples TRBV5-8 to TRBJ1-5; without DNA, the TCRdb call of TRBD1 cannot be checked. In germline, CDR1 is SGHTS, CDR2 YDEGEE. This CDR3 has 17 amino acids. This CDR3 reads CASSLVGQGWSNQPQHF.

The chain links TRBV7-2 to TRBJ2-7; there is no DNA to check the TCRdb D call of TRBD2. CDR3 length equals 14 residues. Germline V gene sequence: CDR1 SGHTA, CDR2 FQGNSA. The CDR3 sequence: CASSLQEGFYEQYF.

The chain uses TRBV12-3 or TRBV12-4 and TRBJ1-1; TCRdb picks TRBD1, but there is no DNA to check that call. The CDR3 covers 14 residues. The CDR3 sequence: CASSTGQGWTEAFF.

The chain joins TRBV7-2 to TRBJ2-7; TCRdb's assignment of TRBD1 cannot be checked, as there is no DNA. Germline CDR1 is SGHTA and CDR2 is FQGNSA. The CDR3 has 13 amino acids. CDR3 sequence reads: CASRRATGHEQYF.

The chain employs TRBV13 and TRBJ1-3; with no DNA, the TCRdb D assignment of TRBD1 cannot be verified. Germline V gene data show CDR1 as PRHDT and CDR2 as FYEKMQ (reference sequence). This CDR3 is built from 16 residues. CDR3 protein: CASSDIWGDSGNTIYF.

V usage is TRBV11-2 and J usage is TRBJ2-7; the TRBD1 assignment by TCRdb is unverifiable without DNA. Germline V gives CDR1 SGHAT, CDR2 FQNNGV. The CDR3 sequence is 14 residues long. The CDR3 sequence is CASSSGTGGDEQYF.

The V and J genes are TRBV7-6 and TRBJ2-1; TCRdb names TRBD1, which stays unverified in the absence of DNA. The length of the CDR3 is 15 residues. The V gene's germline CDR1 is SGHVS and CDR2 FNYEAQ. CDR3 in amino acids: CASSSGTVVDNEQFF.

This rearrangement joins TRBV11-2 to TRBJ1-1; TCRdb reports TRBD1, a call that lacks DNA to check it against. CDR3 length: 20 amino acids. The germline V gene has CDR1 SGHAT and CDR2 FQNNGV. CDR3: CASSARRSSAGLDMNTEAFF.

This sequence joins TRBV20-1 and TRBJ1-5; TCRdb lists TRBD1, though no DNA is available to test this call. Germline CDR1 DFQATT, CDR2 SNEGSKA (reference sequence). The CDR3 contains 15 residues. CDR3 protein: CSARDPGVGNQPQHF.

The chain links TRBV7-2 to TRBJ1-2; the TCRdb call, TRBD1, lacks DNA for checking. The CDR3 spans 14 residues. Germline loops: CDR1 SGHTA, CDR2 FQGNSA. The CDR3 spells CASSLITGTGGYTF. The whole variable domain, remainder taken from reference TRBV7-2 and TRBJ1-2, is GAGVSQSPSNKVTEKGKDVELRCDPISGHTALYWYRQSLGQGLEFLIYFQGNSAPDKSGLPSDRFSAERTGGSVSTLTIQRTQQEDSAVYLCASSLITGTGGYTFGSGTRLTVV.

The chain carries TRBV6-2 or TRBV6-3 and TRBJ2-1; TCRdb names TRBD2, which stays unverified in the absence of DNA. Germline V lookup: CDR1 MNHEY, CDR2 SVGEGT. This CDR3 spans 14 amino acids. CDR3 in amino acids: CASSYALSGGKQFF.

CDR3 residues: CSATPGGEQYF. This chain connects TRBV20-1 to TRBJ2-7; checking the TCRdb D call of TRBD1 is not possible without DNA. Germline CDR1 reads DFQATT; CDR2 reads SNEGSKA (reference sequence). The CDR3 has 11 residues.

V usage is TRBV7-2 and J usage is TRBJ2-5. Germline loops: CDR1 SGHTA, CDR2 FQGNSA. The length of the CDR3 is 13 residues. CDR3 region: CASSLSRQETQYF.